This T cell receptor (beta chain) was observed in a study of cytomegalovirus exposure and HLA in healthy donors. Study information: Earlier work reported approximately 110 million unique TCR beta sequences from about 180 million T cells.

The CDR3 has 14 residues. Germline-derived CDR1 and CDR2 are SGHRS and YFSETQ. V lost 1 base to trimming and J lost 7 bases, with 12 bases between them. PCR primers comprised 60 Vbeta and 13 Jbeta primers. Clones were read by immunoSEQ multiplex PCR, and TCRdb kept only the in-frame ones, dropping some. The sample holds about 240,000 clones; around 81% are singletons and the top ten take around 8%. This sequence joins TRBV5-1 and TRBJ2-1; the D gene is possibly TRBD2 (5 bases). This clonotype originated in a woman aged 55 to 70 in good health and CMV-seropositive. Specimen: PBMCs. The CDR3 here is CASSLSRGKNEQFF. The CDR3 DNA is TGCGCCAGCAGCTTGAGTCGGGGTAAAAATGAGCAGTTCTTC.